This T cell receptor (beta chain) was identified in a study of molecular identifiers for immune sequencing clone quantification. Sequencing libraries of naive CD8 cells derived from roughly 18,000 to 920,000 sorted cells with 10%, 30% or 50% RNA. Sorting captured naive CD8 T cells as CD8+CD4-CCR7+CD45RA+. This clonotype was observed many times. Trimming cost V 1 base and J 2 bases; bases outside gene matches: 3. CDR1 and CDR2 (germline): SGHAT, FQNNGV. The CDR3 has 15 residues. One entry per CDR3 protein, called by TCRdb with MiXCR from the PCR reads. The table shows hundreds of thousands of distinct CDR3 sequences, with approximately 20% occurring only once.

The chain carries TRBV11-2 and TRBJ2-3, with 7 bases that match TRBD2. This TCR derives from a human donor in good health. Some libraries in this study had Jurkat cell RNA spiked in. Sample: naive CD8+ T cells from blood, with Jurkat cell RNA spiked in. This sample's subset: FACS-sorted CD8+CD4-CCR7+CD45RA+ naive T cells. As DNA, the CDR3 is TGTGCCAGCAGCTTAGGCGGGACTACCACAGATACGCAGTATTTT. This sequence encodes CASSLGGTTTDTQYF.